Below are 9 T cell receptor beta chains sequenced from a single sample in a study of T cell repertoires in cytomegalovirus infection. MiXCR was run by TCRdb on the reads, yielding one entry per CDR3 protein. The sample comprises more than 400,000 distinct CDR3 sequences, more than 20% of which are singletons, and approximately 13% rests with the top ten. Sequenced sample: PBMCs. These receptors were obtained from a human donor in good health (CMV status not recorded). Some clones in this sample may be carry-over from other donors' samples.

The chain carries TRBV12-3 or TRBV12-4 and TRBJ1-5; the D is unclear. The CDR3 is 15 residues long. The V gene lost 6 bases and the J gene lost 3 bases, with 15 bases spanning the gap. CDR3 nucleotides: TGTGCCAGCAGCCGGATGGACCGCGACAATCAGCCCCAGCATTTT. Encoded protein: CASSRMDRDNQPQHF.

The sample holds a few counts of this clonotype. V and J are TRBV15 and TRBJ2-1, with 10 nucleotides matching TRBD2. The CDR3 is 16 amino acids. With 5 bases clipped from V and 7 bases from J, the junction kept 11 bases outside the gene matches. Germline values: CDR1 LNHNV, CDR2 YYDKDF (reference sequence). The CDR3 is CATSGGTSATGNEQFF. CDR3 nucleotides: TGTGCCACCAGCGGGGGGACTAGCGCGACAGGGAATGAGCAGTTCTTC.

Concerning this clonotype itself: A much more abundant neighbour one base away suggests this may be a read error. The chain couples TRBV7-3 to TRBJ2-4; D gene unclear. The germline CDR1 and CDR2 sequences are SGHTA and FQGTGA. The CDR3 runs 13 residues. CDR3 in amino acids: CASSLTPANTQYF. As DNA, the CDR3 is TGTGCCAGCAGCTTAACGCCAGCAAACACTCAGTACTTC.

This chain uses TRBV20-1 with TRBJ2-7, with 10 bases matching TRBD2. CDR3 length: 16 amino acids. Germline V gene lookup returns CDR1 DFQATT and CDR2 SNEGSKA (reference sequence). V shed 5 bases and J 4 bases; nucleotides not matched to a gene: 14. The CDR3 DNA follows: TGCAGTGCTCCGAATGTCCGGACTAGCGGTCGGTACGAGCAGTACTTC. Translating gives CSAPNVRTSGRYEQYF.

The CDR3 protein is CASSQEPGTGRDYTF. CDR3 coding DNA: TGCGCCAGCAGCCAAGAACCGGGGACAGGACGAGACTACACCTTC. The V and J genes are TRBV4-1 and TRBJ1-2; 8 positions match TRBD1. The J segment lost 10 bases and the V segment lost 0 bases, leaving 10 bases of the junction unmatched. The CDR3 extends over 15 amino acids. Germline V gene sequence: CDR1 MGHRA, CDR2 YSYEKL.

This chain joins TRBV6-5 and TRBJ2-1; D possibly matches TRBD1 or TRBD2 (5 bases each). The CDR3 covers 14 residues. From germline, CDR1 is MNHEY and CDR2 SVGAGI. The ends were cut back, 6 bases at V and 5 bases at J, with 14 bases in the middle. CDR3 nucleotide sequence: TGTGCCAGCAGGCCACTCCAGGGAGACAATGAGCAGTTCTTC. It specifies CASRPLQGDNEQFF.

This clonotype was detected ten times or more. This sequence joins TRBV19 and TRBJ1-3; D unclear. The CDR3 has 14 amino acids. Trimming shortened V by 2 bases and J by 8 bases, and 13 bases separated the two germline ends. Germline V lookup: CDR1 LNHDA, CDR2 SQIVND (reference sequence). CDR3 coding DNA: TGTGCCAGTAGTATAATCCCGGGTATGGACACCATATATTTT. The encoded protein is CASSIIPGMDTIYF.

The chain carries TRBV9 and TRBJ2-3; possible D gene TRBD2, 5 bases. V lost 2 bases to trimming and J lost 6 bases, with 16 bases between them. The CDR3 has 15 amino acids. Germline CDR1 and CDR2: SGDLS and YYNGEE. The CDR3 loop is CASSVRVAPEDTQYF. In nucleotides, the CDR3 is TGTGCCAGCAGCGTTCGGGTAGCGCCGGAGGATACGCAGTATTTT.

This chain uses TRBV7-3 with TRBJ2-3; maybe TRBD2 (6 bases). CDR1 is SGHTA and CDR2 is FQGTGA in the germline V gene. The CDR3 spans 15 residues. V was cut by 4 bases and J by 3 bases, with 14 bases left in between. The CDR3 coding sequence is TGTGCCAGCAGCTGGCTCGGGAGCGTTACAGATACGCAGTATTTT. Amino acid sequence: CASSWLGSVTDTQYF.